This T cell receptor beta chain was identified during a study of T-cell memory formation after mild COVID-19. Turning to the study itself: TCR clusters were mostly confined to one donor each.

TCRdb fed the 5' RACE reads into MiXCR, producing one record per CDR3 protein. The profile covers approximately 290,000 distinct CDR3 sequences, with about 16% appearing a single time and 22% taken by the ten largest. Study-wide points: Some responding clones appeared in pre-infection memory, suggesting cross-reactive memory joined.

This clonotype was detected ten times or more. Antigen unknown. The CDR3 consists of 17 residues. CDR1 and CDR2 from the germline V gene are SGHVS and FNYEAQ. Trimming took 5 bases from V and 4 from J; bases not matched to a gene: 13. The V gene is TRBV7-6, the J gene TRBJ2-3; 9 bases map to TRBD1. The origin of this receptor is a man aged 18 to 35 who had mild COVID-19 (a few samples of this study predate the infection). Cell type and time point are not known. The sample comprised PBMCs or a T cell subset sorted from them (not recorded which). CDR3 sequence (DNA): TGTGCCAGCAGCCCCTATTCAACAGGGGGCAGGTCAGATACGCAGTATTTT. This codes for CASSPYSTGGRSDTQYF.